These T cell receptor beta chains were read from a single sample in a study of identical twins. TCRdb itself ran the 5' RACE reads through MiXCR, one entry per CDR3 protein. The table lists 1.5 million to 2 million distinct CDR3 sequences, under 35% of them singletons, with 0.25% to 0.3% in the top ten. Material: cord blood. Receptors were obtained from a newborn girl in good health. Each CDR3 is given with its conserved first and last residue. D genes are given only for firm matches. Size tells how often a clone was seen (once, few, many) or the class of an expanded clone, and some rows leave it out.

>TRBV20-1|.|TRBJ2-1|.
CSARDFNEQFF
TGCAGTGCTAGAGATTTCAATGAGCAGTTCTTC
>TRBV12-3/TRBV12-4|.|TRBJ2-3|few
CATSGFTDTQYF
TGTGCCACAAGCGGATTCACAGATACGCAGTATTTT
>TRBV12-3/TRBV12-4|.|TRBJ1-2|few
CASSLQGRRLNYGYTF
TGTGCCAGCAGTTTACAGGGGAGAAGGCTAAACTATGGCTACACCTTC
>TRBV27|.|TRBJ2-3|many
CASSPQRDTQYF
TGTGCCAGCAGTCCACAGAGGGATACGCAGTATTTT
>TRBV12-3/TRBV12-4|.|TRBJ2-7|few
CASSLRPQALYEQYF
TGTGCCAGCAGTTTAAGGCCGCAGGCCCTCTACGAGCAGTACTTC
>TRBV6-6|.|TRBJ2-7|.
CASSYCRDSDCEQYF
TGTGCCAGCAGTTACTGCCGGGACTCCGATTGCGAGCAGTACTTC
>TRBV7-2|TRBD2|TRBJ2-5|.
CASRKGLAVTATRETQYF
TGTGCCAGCAGGAAGGGACTAGCGGTAACAGCAACAAGGGAGACCCAGTACTTC
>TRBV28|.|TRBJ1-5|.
CASSLTGGNSNQPQHF
TGTGCCAGCAGTTTAACAGGCGGAAATAGCAATCAGCCCCAGCATTTT
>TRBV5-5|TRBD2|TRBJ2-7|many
CASSLTSGDSSYEQYF
TGTGCCAGCAGCTTGACTAGCGGGGATAGCTCCTACGAGCAGTACTTC
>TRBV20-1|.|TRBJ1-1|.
CSASPGIGTEAFF
TGCAGTGCTAGCCCAGGGATCGGCACTGAAGCTTTCTTT
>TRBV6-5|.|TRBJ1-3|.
CASSYSKTVIASGNTIYF
TGTGCCAGCAGTTACTCAAAGACAGTTATTGCCTCTGGAAACACCATATATTTT
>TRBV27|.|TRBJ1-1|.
CASSRSTGSNTEAFF
TGTGCCAGCAGCCGCTCAACAGGGTCGAACACTGAAGCTTTCTTT
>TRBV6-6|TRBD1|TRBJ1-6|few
CASTSGQTSDSPLHF
TGTGCCAGCACTTCGGGACAGACTTCGGATTCACCCCTCCACTTT
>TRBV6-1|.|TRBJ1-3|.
CATSVGDRNTIYF
TGTGCCACCAGTGTAGGCGACCGAAACACCATATATTTT
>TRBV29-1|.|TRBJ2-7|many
CSVEGGVNYEQYF
TGCAGCGTTGAGGGGGGAGTGAACTACGAGCAGTACTTC
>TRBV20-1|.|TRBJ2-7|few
CSARKGGAYEQYF
TGCAGTGCTAGAAAAGGGGGGGCCTACGAGCAGTACTTC
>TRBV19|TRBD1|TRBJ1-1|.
CASSILGRGQLNTEAFF
TGTGCCAGTAGTATCCTGGGCCGGGGACAGCTGAACACTGAAGCTTTCTTT
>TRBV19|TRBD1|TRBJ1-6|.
CASSKQGENSPLHF
TGTGCCAGTAGTAAACAGGGGGAAAATTCACCCCTCCACTTT
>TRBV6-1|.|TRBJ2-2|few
CASSDWPGQILCPGELFF
TGTGCCAGCAGTGATTGGCCGGGACAAATTTTGTGCCCCGGGGAGCTGTTTTTT
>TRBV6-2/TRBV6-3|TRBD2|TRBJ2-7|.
CASSGRTSGPLKYEQYF
TGTGCCAGCAGTGGGAGGACTAGCGGGCCTTTAAAGTACGAGCAGTACTTC
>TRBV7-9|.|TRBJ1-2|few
CASRSTGFGYTF
TGTGCCAGCAGGTCCACAGGGTTTGGCTACACCTTC
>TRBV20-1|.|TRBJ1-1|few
CSASVRHLNTEAFF
TGCAGTGCTAGCGTGAGACACTTGAACACTGAAGCTTTCTTT
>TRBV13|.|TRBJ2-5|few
CASSLGVWETQYF
TGTGCCAGCAGCTTAGGGGTTTGGGAGACCCAGTACTTC
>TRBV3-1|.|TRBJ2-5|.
CASRSGTYNEQYF
TGTGCCAGCCGCTCGGGAACCTACAATGAGCAGTACTTC
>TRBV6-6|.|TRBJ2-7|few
CASSYERTQESYEQYF
TGTGCCAGCAGTTACGAGCGGACCCAGGAGTCCTACGAGCAGTACTTC
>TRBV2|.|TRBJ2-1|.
CASQTRSHNEQFF
TGTGCCAGCCAGACCCGTTCCCACAATGAGCAGTTCTTC
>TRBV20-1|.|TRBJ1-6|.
CSARATGSYNSPLHF
TGCAGTGCTAGAGCCACAGGGTCCTATAATTCACCCCTCCACTTT
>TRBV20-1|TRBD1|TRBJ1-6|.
CSAGDRGSSYNSPLHF
TGCAGTGCCGGGGACAGGGGGAGCTCCTATAATTCACCCCTCCACTTT
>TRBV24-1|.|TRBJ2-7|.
CATMKTGAYEQYF
TGTGCCACCATGAAAACAGGAGCCTACGAGCAGTACTTC
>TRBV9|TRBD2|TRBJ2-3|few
CASSARLAGGPRDTQYF
TGTGCCAGCAGCGCGAGACTAGCGGGGGGCCCCCGAGATACGCAGTATTTT
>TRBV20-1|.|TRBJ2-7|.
CSAIARVGYEQYF
TGCAGTGCTATAGCCAGGGTTGGCTACGAGCAGTACTTC
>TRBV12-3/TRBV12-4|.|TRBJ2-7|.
CACSLARGYEQYF
TGTGCCTGCAGTTTAGCTAGGGGCTACGAGCAGTACTTC
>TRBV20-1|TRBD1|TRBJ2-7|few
CSASGPGQGFDEQYF
TGCAGTGCTAGTGGACCGGGACAGGGGTTCGACGAGCAGTACTTC